A single sample is the source of the 22 T cell receptor beta chains below, sequenced in a study of control samples from healthy donors and cancer patients. Sequenced by immunoSEQ multiplex PCR; TCRdb stores in-frame clones only, minus some. The sample carries roughly 88,000 clones, roughly nine tenths recorded once. The sample was blood. Every receptor here comes from a woman aged 30 to 39 in good health.

The chain couples TRBV5-1 to TRBJ1-4; tentatively, D is TRBD1 (6 bases). The CDR3 consists of 17 residues. Trimming left V 2 bases short and J 4 bases short, with 18 bases between. Germline values: CDR1 SGHRS, CDR2 YFSETQ. The CDR3 DNA sequence: TGCGCCAGCAGCTTCGGGGTCCCTAGGGGGAGTAATGAAAAACTGTTTTTT. Translated: CASSFGVPRGSNEKLFF.

This sequence joins TRBV4-1 and TRBJ2-5, with TRBD1 matching 7 bases. Germline-derived CDR1 and CDR2 are MGHRA and YSYEKL. The J segment lost 4 bases and the V segment lost 0 bases, leaving 8 bases of the junction unmatched. The length of the CDR3 is 16 residues. The CDR3 sequence: CASSQDPPRQGETQYF. The CDR3, as DNA: TGCGCCAGCAGCCAAGACCCCCCCCGACAGGGAGAGACCCAGTACTTC.

This rearrangement joins TRBV6-5 to TRBJ2-2; TRBD1 aligns across 11 bases. The CDR3 spans 15 residues. The ends lost 6 bases at V and 8 bases at J; junction bases unmatched: 8. CDR1 and CDR2 (germline): MNHEY, SVGAGI. Here the CDR3 reads CASRGTGGAKGELFF. CDR3 bases: TGTGCCAGCAGGGGGACAGGGGGTGCTAAGGGGGAGCTGTTTTTT.

V usage is TRBV7-8 and J usage is TRBJ2-1, with a tentative D call TRBD2 (6 bases). Trimming pared 5 bases from V and 8 bases from J, leaving 16 bases between. The CDR3 spans 14 residues. Germline-derived CDR1 and CDR2 are SGHVS and FQNEAQ. The CDR3 loop is CASSPGTSLDEQFF. As DNA, the CDR3 is TGTGCCAGCAGCCCCGGGACTTCCCTCGATGAGCAGTTCTTC.

This clone was seen a single time. The chain has TRBV7-6 and TRBJ2-7; D unresolved. This CDR3 has 18 amino acids. The V end was cut by 1 base, the J end by 2 bases, with 21 bases between. Germline CDR1 SGHVS, CDR2 FNYEAQ. The CDR3 region is CASSLESSWGKIPYEQYF. In DNA form, the CDR3 reads TGTGCCAGCAGCTTAGAAAGTTCGTGGGGAAAGATCCCCTACGAGCAGTACTTC.

This clone was counted only a few times. The chain is built from TRBV27 and TRBJ2-3; TRBD2 matches at 13 bases. CDR1 MNHEY and CDR2 SMNVEV come from the germline V gene (reference sequence). After removal of 3 bases from V and 0 bases from J, the junction contained 6 bases not matched to a gene. This CDR3 comprises 18 residues. In DNA, the CDR3 is TGTGCCAGCAGTTTCCAAAGACTAGCGGGGGGTAGCACAGATACGCAGTATTTT. This encodes CASSFQRLAGGSTDTQYF.

CDR3 bases: TGTGCCATCAGTGAGAGCGGACAGGGGAGCAATCAGCCCCAGCATTTT. Translation: CAISESGQGSNQPQHF. The chain employs TRBV10-3 and TRBJ1-5; TRBD1 aligns across 9 bases. This CDR3 spans 16 amino acids. CDR1 is ENHRY, CDR2 SYGVKD, per germline. The trim removed 2 bases at V and 1 base at J, leaving 3 bases unmatched.

CDR3 DNA: TGTGCCAGCAGAGGAACTAGCGGAAGTAGCCAGTACTTC. Translating gives CASRGTSGSSQYF. V is TRBV14 and J is TRBJ2-7, with 8 positions matching TRBD2. This CDR3 is 13 amino acids long. V trimming: 6 bases; J trimming: 10 bases; junction bases outside the gene matches: 11. CDR1 SGHDN and CDR2 FVKESK come from the germline V gene.

CDR3 region: CASSQVRGKETQYF. CDR3 nucleotides: TGTGCCAGCAGCCAAGTCAGGGGGAAAGAGACCCAGTACTTC. The J gene is TRBJ2-5, the V gene TRBV14, with TRBD1 matching 7 bases. The germline CDR1 and CDR2 sequences are SGHDN and FVKESK. CDR3 length: 14 amino acids. J gave up 3 bases and V 1 base, and 2 bases lay outside the gene matches.

The CDR3 region has the DNA TGTGCCAGCAGCGGGCGGGCCTCCCCAGCGGGTGAAAAACTGTTTTTT. Its translation: CASSGRASPAGEKLFF. The J gene is TRBJ1-4, the V gene TRBV7-6, with D uncertain. The CDR3 covers 16 residues. V lost 5 bases, J lost 7 bases, and 20 bases lay in between. Germline assignment: CDR1 SGHVS and CDR2 FNYEAQ.

The chain employs TRBV7-2 and TRBJ2-5, with 12 nucleotides matching TRBD2. Germline V gene lookup returns CDR1 SGHTA and CDR2 FQGNSA. Trimming took 0 bases from V and 9 from J; bases not matched to a gene: 5. The CDR3 has 15 residues. The CDR3 sequence is CASSLALAGGWAQYF. For the CDR3, the DNA is TGTGCCAGCAGCTTAGCCCTAGCGGGAGGGTGGGCCCAGTACTTC.

This rearrangement joins TRBV12-3 or TRBV12-4 to TRBJ2-5; TRBD1 agrees at 7 bases. The CDR3 spans 12 residues. V lost 7 bases, J lost 9 bases, and 8 bases stayed unmatched. The CDR3 loop is CASIRDSGAQYF. CDR3 nucleotide sequence: TGTGCCAGCATCCGGGACAGTGGGGCCCAGTACTTC.

The rearrangement links TRBV28 to TRBJ1-2, with D possibly being TRBD1 (6 bases). The CDR3 sequence is 13 residues long. Deletions cut 7 bases from V and 6 bases from J, with 15 bases between. Germline V lookup: CDR1 MDHEN, CDR2 SYDVKM. The chain's CDR3 is CASMSTGRNGYTF. CDR3 sequence (DNA): TGTGCCAGCATGTCTACAGGGAGGAATGGCTACACCTTC.

V is TRBV3-1 (or the pseudogene TRBV3-2) and J is TRBJ2-2; D not certain. This CDR3 region has 14 residues. Trimming took off 0 bases at V and 1 base at J, with 3 bases between the two ends. CDR1 LGHDT and CDR2 YNNKEL come from the germline V gene (reference sequence). In nucleotides, the CDR3 is TGTGCCAGCAGCCAAGACAGGAACACCGGGGAGCTGTTTTTT. Its translation: CASSQDRNTGELFF.

V and J are TRBV6-5 and TRBJ2-7; TRBD1 is a possible D gene (5 bases). CDR3 length: 13 amino acids. Trimming left V 7 bases short and J 1 base short, with 11 bases between. CDR1 and CDR2 from the germline V gene are MNHEY and SVGAGI. The CDR3 DNA sequence: TGTGCCAGCACCGGCCAGGGATCCTACGAGCAGTACTTC. Amino acid sequence: CASTGQGSYEQYF.

The J gene is TRBJ1-1, the V gene TRBV7-3; 8 bases agree with TRBD1. Trimming removed 1 base from V and 8 bases from J; junction bases left unmatched: 6. The CDR3 contains 14 residues. The germline CDR1 and CDR2 sequences are SGHTA and FQGTGA. CDR3 in DNA: TGTGCCAGCAGCTTAAGTGCATGGACAGGGGAAGCTTTCTTT. It encodes CASSLSAWTGEAFF.

This sequence joins TRBV19 and TRBJ2-1, with 8 bases matching TRBD2. Germline V lookup: CDR1 LNHDA, CDR2 SQIVND (reference sequence). Trimming cost V 4 bases and J 3 bases; bases outside gene matches: 2. The CDR3 is 14 amino acids. CDR3 DNA sequence: TGTGCCAGTAGTAGGGGGACTAGCTACAATGAGCAGTTCTTC. This translates into CASSRGTSYNEQFF.

There are a few counts of this clone. The J gene is TRBJ2-2, the V gene TRBV7-3, with 7 positions matching TRBD1. Germline V CDR1 and CDR2: SGHTA, FQGTGA. The CDR3 consists of 15 residues. Unmatched junction bases numbered 3, after V lost 1 base and J lost 4 bases. The CDR3 reads CASSLMGQLTGELFF. The CDR3 nucleotides are TGTGCCAGCAGCTTAATGGGACAGCTCACCGGGGAGCTGTTTTTT.

The chain couples TRBV4-2 to TRBJ2-7; D perhaps matches TRBD2 (6 bases). Germline V CDR1 and CDR2: LGHNA, YNFKEQ. There are 15 residues in the CDR3. V gave up 0 bases and J gave up 3 bases, with 12 bases separating them. The CDR3 sequence is CASSQELAGNYEQYF. CDR3 sequence (DNA): TGTGCCAGCAGCCAAGAGCTGGCGGGAAACTACGAGCAGTACTTC.

Here the CDR3 DNA reads TGTGCCAGCTCACCAGCTCGCTCAGGGGTTACCGGGGAGCTGTTTTTT. It yields the protein CASSPARSGVTGELFF. The genes are TRBV18 and TRBJ2-2, with D maybe TRBD1 (6 bases). The CDR3 contains 16 residues. V lost 2 bases to trimming and J lost 5 bases, with 15 bases between them. Germline V lookup: CDR1 KGHSH, CDR2 LQKENI.

V and J are TRBV27 and TRBJ2-5; D is perhaps TRBD1 (6 bases). The CDR3 runs to 13 residues. Germline lookup yields CDR1 MNHEY and CDR2 SMNVEV (reference sequence). Trimming shortened V by 4 bases and J by 2 bases, and 8 bases separated the two germline ends. CDR3 protein: CASSSQGQETQYF. In DNA, the CDR3 is TGTGCCAGCAGTTCCCAGGGGCAAGAGACCCAGTACTTC.

The rearrangement uses TRBV7-2 and TRBJ2-1; D unclear. This CDR3 has 14 amino acids. Looked up from germline, CDR1 is SGHTA and CDR2 is FQGNSA. Deletions cut 5 bases from V and 4 bases from J, with 12 bases between. CDR3 amino acids: CASSLPGVYNEQFF. The CDR3 nucleotides are TGTGCCAGCAGCCTTCCTGGGGTGTACAATGAGCAGTTCTTC.